This TCR beta chain was recovered during a study of blood T cell repertoires in COVID-19. Study background: Samples of COVID-19 (acute and convalescent) were obtained from the United States, Italy and Spain. Sources were T cells, B-cell-depleted T cells, or PBMCs; the material itself was cDNA or gDNA.

V dropped 4 bases and J dropped 7 bases, with 20 bases sitting between them. Germline values: CDR1 MNHEY, CDR2 SVGEGT. The CDR3 covers 16 residues. As handled by the study authors: Reference gene primers were amplified, and this amplification served to estimate nucleated cell counts. The table came from immunoSEQ multiplex PCR; TCRdb's copy has only in-frame clones and leaves some out. V and J calls and clone size are as listed in that table; D and trimming were resolved from the DNA. The data contain about 210,000 clones, 75% to 90% of them singletons. The source is a man aged 40-49 years with acute or convalescent COVID-19. This chain connects TRBV6-2 or TRBV6-3 to TRBJ2-1; TRBD1 is a possible D gene (5 bases). Sequenced material: peripheral blood. The chain's CDR3 is CASSWMTARMRNEQFF. The DNA of the CDR3 is TGTGCCAGCAGTTGGATGACAGCTAGGATGAGAAATGAGCAGTTCTTC.